This T cell receptor beta chain was captured by sequencing in a study of blood T cells in healthy people across ages. Turning to the study itself: Capture by template switching was about one barcoded beta molecule per two T cells.

Broader study findings: Greater diversity and more naive CD4+ cells were seen in long-lived donors than in aged donors.

Germline loops: CDR1 MNHEY, CDR2 SMNVEV (reference sequence). CDR3 length equals 14 residues. V gave up 6 bases and J gave up 0 bases; unmatched junction bases: 4. This clonotype was seen only a few times. Its cognate antigen is unknown. Together with a sample-barcoded 5' primer, a J-beta primer mix was included in a second PCR lasting about 6 to 11 cycles. TCRdb reprocessed the 5' RACE reads via MiXCR and lists one record per CDR3 protein. The sample shows about 750,000 distinct CDR3 sequences, around half of them seen only once. The rearrangement links TRBV27 to TRBJ2-7; 8 bases map to TRBD2. The sequence was collected from a man older than 75 in good health. Sequencing was done on a sample of blood. The CDR3 DNA reads as TGTGCCAGCAGGGGGACTAGTTTCTCCTACGAGCAGTACTTC. This sequence encodes CASRGTSFSYEQYF.